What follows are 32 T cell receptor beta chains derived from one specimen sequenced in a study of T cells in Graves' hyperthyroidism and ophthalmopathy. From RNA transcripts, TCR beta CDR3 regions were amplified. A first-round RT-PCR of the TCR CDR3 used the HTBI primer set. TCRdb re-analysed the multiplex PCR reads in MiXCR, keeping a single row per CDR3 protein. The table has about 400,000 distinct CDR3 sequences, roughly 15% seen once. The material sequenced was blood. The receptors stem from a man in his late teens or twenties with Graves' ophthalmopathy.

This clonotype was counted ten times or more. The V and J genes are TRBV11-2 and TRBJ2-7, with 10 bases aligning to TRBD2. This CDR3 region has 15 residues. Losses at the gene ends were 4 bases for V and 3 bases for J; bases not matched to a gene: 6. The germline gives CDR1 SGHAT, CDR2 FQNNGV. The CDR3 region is CASSWGTSAYYEQYF. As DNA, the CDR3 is TGTGCCAGCAGCTGGGGGACTAGCGCCTACTACGAGCAGTACTTC.

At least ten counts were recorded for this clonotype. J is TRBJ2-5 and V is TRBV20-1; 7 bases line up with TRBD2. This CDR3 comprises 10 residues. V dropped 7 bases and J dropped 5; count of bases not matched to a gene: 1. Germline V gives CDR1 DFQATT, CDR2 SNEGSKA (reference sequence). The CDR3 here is CSVGGETQYF. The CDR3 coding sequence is TGCAGTGTCGGGGGGGAGACCCAGTACTTC.

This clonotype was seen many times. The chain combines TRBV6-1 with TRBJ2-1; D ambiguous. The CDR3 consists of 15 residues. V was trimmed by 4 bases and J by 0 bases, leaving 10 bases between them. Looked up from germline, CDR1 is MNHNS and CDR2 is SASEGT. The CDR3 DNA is TGTGCCAGCAGTGCCGAAAGCATCTCCTACAATGAGCAGTTCTTC. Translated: CASSAESISYNEQFF.

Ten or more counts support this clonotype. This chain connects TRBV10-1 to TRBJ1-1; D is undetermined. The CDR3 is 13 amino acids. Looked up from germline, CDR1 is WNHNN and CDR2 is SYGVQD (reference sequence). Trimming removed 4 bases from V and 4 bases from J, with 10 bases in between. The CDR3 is CASSAGLSTEAFF. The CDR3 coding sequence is TGCGCCAGCAGTGCCGGACTCAGCACTGAAGCTTTCTTT.

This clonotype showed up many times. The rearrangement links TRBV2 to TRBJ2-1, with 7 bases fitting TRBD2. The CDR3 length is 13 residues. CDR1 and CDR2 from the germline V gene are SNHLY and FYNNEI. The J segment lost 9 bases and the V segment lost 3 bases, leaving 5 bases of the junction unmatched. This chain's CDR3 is CASSDVGEGEQFF. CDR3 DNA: TGTGCCAGCAGTGACGTAGGGGAGGGTGAGCAGTTCTTC. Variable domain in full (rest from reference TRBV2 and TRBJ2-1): EPEVTQTPSHQVTQMGQEVILRCVPISNHLYFYWYRQILGQKVEFLVSFYNNEISEKSEIFDDQFSVERPDGSNFTLKIRSTKLEDSAMYFCASSDVGEGEQFFGPGTRLTVL.

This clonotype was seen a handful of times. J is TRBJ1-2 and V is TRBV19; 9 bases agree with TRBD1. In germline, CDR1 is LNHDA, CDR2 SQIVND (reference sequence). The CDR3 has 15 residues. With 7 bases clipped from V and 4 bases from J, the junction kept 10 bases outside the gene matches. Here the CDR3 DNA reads TGTGCCAGTACCCCTACCCGGACAGGGGCCTATGGCTACACCTTC. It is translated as CASTPTRTGAYGYTF.

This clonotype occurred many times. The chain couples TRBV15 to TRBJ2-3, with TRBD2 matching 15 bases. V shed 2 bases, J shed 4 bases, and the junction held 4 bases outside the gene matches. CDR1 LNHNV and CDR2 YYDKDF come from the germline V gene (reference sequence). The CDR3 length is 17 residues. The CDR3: CATSRRGTSGRSDTQYF. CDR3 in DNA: TGTGCCACCAGCAGAAGAGGGACTAGCGGGAGGTCAGATACGCAGTATTTT.

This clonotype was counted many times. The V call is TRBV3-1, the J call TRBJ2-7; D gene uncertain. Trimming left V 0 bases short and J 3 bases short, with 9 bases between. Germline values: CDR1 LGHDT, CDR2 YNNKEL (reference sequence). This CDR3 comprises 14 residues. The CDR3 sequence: CASSQDIRSYEQYF. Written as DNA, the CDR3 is TGTGCCAGCAGCCAAGATATTAGGAGCTACGAGCAGTACTTC.

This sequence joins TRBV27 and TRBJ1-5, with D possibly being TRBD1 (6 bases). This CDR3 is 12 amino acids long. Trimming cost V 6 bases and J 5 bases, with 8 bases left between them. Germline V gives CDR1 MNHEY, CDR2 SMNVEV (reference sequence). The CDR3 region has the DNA TGTGCCAGCAGCGCAGGGGATCAGCCCCAGCATTTT. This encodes CASSAGDQPQHF.

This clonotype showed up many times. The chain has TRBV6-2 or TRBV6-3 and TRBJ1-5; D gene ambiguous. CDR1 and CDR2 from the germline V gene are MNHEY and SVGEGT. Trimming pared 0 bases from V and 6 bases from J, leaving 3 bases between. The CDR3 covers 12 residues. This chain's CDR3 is CASSYSVQPQHF. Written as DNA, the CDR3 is TGTGCCAGCAGTTACTCGGTTCAGCCCCAGCATTTT.

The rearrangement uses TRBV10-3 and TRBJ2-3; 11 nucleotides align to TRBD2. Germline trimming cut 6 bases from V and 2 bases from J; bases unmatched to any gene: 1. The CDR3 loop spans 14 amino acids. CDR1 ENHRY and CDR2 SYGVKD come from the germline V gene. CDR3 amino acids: CAIRGLADTDTQYF. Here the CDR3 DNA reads TGTGCCATCAGGGGACTAGCGGACACAGATACGCAGTATTTT.

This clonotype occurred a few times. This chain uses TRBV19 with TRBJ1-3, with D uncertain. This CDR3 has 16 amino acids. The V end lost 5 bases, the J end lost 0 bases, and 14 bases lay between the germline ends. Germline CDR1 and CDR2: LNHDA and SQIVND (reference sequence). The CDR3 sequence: CASSWDFPSSGNTIYF. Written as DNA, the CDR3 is TGTGCCAGTAGTTGGGATTTCCCTAGCTCTGGAAACACCATATATTTT. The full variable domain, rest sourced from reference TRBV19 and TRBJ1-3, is DGGITQSPKYLFRKEGQNVTLSCEQNLNHDAMYWYRQDPGQGLRLIYYSQIVNDFQKGDIAEGYSVSREKKESFPLTVTSAQKNPTAFYLCASSWDFPSSGNTIYFGEGSWLTVV.

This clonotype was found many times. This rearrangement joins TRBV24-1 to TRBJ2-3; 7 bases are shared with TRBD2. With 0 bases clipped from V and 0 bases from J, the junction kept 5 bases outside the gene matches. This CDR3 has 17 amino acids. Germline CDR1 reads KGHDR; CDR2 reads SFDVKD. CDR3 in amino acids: CATSDLRSGHSTDTQYF. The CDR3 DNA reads TGTGCCACCAGTGATTTGCGTAGCGGGCATAGCACAGATACGCAGTATTTT.

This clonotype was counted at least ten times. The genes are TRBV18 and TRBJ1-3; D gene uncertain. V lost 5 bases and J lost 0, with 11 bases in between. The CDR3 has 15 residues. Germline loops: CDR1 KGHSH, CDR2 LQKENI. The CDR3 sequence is CASSAGEVSGNTIYF. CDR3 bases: TGTGCCAGCTCAGCCGGCGAAGTCTCTGGAAACACCATATATTTT. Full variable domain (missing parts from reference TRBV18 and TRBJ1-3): NAGVMQNPRHLVRRRGQEARLRCSPMKGHSHVYWYRQLPEEGLKFMVYLQKENIIDESGMPKERFSAEFPKEGPSILRIQQVVRGDSAAYFCASSAGEVSGNTIYFGEGSWLTVV.

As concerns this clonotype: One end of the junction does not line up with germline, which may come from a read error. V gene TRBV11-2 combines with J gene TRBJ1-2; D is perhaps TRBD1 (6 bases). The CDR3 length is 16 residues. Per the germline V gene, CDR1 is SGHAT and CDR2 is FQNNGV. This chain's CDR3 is CASSLGYRDANCGYTF. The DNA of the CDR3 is TGTGCCAGCAGCTTAGGTTACAGGGACGCTAACTGTGGCTACACCTTC.

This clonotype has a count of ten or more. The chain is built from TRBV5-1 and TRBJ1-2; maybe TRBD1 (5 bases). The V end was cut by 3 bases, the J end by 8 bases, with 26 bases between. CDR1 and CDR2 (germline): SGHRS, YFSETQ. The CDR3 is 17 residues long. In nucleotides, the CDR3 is TGCGCCAGCAGCTCGGGACCCCAACGGCCACACAGAGAGGGCTACACCTTC. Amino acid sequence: CASSSGPQRPHREGYTF.

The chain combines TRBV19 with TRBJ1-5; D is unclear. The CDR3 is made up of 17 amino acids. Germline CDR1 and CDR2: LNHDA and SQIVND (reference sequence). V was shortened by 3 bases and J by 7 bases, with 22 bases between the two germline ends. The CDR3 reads CASSINLSPAVYQPQHF. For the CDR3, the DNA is TGTGCCAGTAGTATTAATCTTTCTCCAGCAGTCTACCAGCCCCAGCATTTT.

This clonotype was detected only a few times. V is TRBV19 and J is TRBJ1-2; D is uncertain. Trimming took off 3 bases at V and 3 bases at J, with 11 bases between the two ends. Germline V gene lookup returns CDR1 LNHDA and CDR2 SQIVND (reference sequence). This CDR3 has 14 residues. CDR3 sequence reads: CASSIRLGDYGYTF. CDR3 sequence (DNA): TGTGCCAGTAGTATCCGACTGGGAGACTATGGCTACACCTTC.

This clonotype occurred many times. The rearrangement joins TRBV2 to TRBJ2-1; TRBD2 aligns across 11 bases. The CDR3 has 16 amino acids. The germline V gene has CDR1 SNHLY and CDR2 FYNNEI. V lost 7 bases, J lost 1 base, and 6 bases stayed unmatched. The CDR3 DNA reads TGTGCCAGCACCTTAGCGGGGGGGCGTTCCTACAATGAGCAGTTCTTC. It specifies CASTLAGGRSYNEQFF.

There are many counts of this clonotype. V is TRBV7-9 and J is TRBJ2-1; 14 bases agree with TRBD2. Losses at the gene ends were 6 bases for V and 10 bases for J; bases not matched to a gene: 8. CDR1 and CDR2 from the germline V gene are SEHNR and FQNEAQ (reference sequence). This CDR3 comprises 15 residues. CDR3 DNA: TGTGCCAGCAGGCCGGGGACTAGCGGGAGTGCAGAGCAGTTCTTC. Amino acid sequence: CASRPGTSGSAEQFF.

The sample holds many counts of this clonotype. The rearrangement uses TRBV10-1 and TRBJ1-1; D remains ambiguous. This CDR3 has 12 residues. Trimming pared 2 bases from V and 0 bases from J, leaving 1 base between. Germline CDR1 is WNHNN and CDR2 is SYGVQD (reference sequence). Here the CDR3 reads CASSEVNTEAFF. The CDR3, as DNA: TGCGCCAGCAGTGAGGTGAACACTGAAGCTTTCTTT.

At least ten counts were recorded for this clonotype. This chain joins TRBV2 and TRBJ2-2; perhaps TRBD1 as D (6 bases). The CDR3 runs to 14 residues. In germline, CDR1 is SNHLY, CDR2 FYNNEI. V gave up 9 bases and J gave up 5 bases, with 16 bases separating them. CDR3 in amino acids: CARRQVEETGELFF. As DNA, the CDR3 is TGTGCCAGGAGACAGGTCGAGGAGACCGGGGAGCTGTTTTTT.

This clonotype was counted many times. CDR3 sequence: CASSQDRRQGYNEQFF. The CDR3 DNA is TGTGCCAGCAGCCAAGATAGAAGACAGGGCTACAATGAGCAGTTCTTC. This chain connects TRBV3-1 to TRBJ2-1, with 7 bases lining up with TRBD1. Unmatched junction bases numbered 5, after V lost 0 bases and J lost 3 bases. The CDR3 is 16 amino acids. The germline gives CDR1 LGHDT, CDR2 YNNKEL (reference sequence).

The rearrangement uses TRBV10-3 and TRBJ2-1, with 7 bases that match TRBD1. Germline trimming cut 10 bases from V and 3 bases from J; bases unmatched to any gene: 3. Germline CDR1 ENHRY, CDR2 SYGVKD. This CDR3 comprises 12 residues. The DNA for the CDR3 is TGTGCCACCGGGACAGACTACAATGAGCAGTTCTTC. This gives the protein CATGTDYNEQFF.

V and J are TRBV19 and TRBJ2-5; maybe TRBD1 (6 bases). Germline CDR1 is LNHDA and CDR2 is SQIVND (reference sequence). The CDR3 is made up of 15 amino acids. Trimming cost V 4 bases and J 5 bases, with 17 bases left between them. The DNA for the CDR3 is TGTGCCAGTAGTACTCCCGAACAGGGTTTGGAGACCCAGTACTTC. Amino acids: CASSTPEQGLETQYF. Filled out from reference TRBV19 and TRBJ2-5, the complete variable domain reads DGGITQSPKYLFRKEGQNVTLSCEQNLNHDAMYWYRQDPGQGLRLIYYSQIVNDFQKGDIAEGYSVSREKKESFPLTVTSAQKNPTAFYLCASSTPEQGLETQYFGPGTRLLVL.

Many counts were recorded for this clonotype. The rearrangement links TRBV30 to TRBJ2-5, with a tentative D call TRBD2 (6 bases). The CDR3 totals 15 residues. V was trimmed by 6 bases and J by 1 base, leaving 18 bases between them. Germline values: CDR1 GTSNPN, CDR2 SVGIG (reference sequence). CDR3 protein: CACPREGGVQETQYF. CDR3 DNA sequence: TGTGCCTGCCCCAGGGAAGGAGGGGTCCAAGAGACCCAGTACTTC.

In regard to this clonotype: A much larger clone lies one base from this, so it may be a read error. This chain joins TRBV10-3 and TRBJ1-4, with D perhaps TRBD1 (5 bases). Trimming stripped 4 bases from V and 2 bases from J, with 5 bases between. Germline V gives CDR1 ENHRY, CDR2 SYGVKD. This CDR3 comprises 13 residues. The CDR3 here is CAISGGTNEKLFF. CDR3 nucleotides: TGTGCCATCAGTGGGGGCACTAATGAAAAACTGTTTTTT.

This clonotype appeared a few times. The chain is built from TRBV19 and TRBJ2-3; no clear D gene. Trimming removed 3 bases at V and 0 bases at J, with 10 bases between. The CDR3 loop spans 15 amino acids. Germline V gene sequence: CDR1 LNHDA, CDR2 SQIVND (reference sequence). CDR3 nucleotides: TGTGCCAGTAGTATTAATCCTTCTAGCACAGATACGCAGTATTTT. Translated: CASSINPSSTDTQYF.

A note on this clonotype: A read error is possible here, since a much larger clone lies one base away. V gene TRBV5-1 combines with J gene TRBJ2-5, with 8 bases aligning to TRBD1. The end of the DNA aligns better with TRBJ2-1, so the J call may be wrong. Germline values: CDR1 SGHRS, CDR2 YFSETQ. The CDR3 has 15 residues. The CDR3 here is CASKRSDRATETQFF. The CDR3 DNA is TGCGCCAGCAAACGTTCGGACAGGGCTACGGAGACCCAGTTCTTC.

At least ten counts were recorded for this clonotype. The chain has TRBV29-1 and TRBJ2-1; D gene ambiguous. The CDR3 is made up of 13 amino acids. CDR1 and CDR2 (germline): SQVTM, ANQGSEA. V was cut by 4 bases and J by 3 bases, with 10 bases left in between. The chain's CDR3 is CSVAPLSYNEQFF. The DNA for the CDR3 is TGCAGCGTTGCCCCCCTAAGCTACAATGAGCAGTTCTTC.

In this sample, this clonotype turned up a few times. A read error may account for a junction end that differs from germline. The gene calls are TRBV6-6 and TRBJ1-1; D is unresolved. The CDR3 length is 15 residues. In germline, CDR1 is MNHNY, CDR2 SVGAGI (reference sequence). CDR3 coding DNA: TGTGTCAGCAGTTACTCTAGTAGCGTTCGGGGTGAAGCTTTCTTT. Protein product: CVSSYSSSVRGEAFF.

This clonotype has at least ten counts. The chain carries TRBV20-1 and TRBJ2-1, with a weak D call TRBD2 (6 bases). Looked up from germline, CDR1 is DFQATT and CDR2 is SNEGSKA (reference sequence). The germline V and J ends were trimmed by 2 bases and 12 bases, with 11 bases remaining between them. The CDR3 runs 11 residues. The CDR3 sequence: CSARRGRPQFF. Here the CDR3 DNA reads TGCAGTGCTAGACGAGGGAGGCCGCAGTTCTTC.